The clone carrying this TCR beta chain has only a few counts. DNA loading was fixed at approximately 350 ng for all bulk PBMC samples. Generated by immunoSEQ multiplex PCR, the TCRdb table keeps only in-frame clones and is missing some. The sample lists several thousand clones; around three quarters were seen once. This entry is derived from a study of blood T cell dynamics during melanoma immunotherapy. In the study overall: First-line therapy was either pembrolizumab or nivolumab with ipilimumab for metastatic melanoma.

The CDR3 is 13 amino acids. Germline V gives CDR1 SGDLS, CDR2 YYNGEE. V shed 0 bases and J shed 5 bases, with 6 bases lying between them. Time point noted: pre-treatment baseline. Sampling occurred pretreatment (T0) and at week 3 (W3), after cycle one of checkpoint blockade. Patients had no prior systemic cancer treatment, immunosuppressants or other active cancers. The sample here was blood, taken from a patient treated with checkpoint blockade. The chain links TRBV9 to TRBJ2-1; D gene uncertain. The source of this sequence is a human donor with melanoma. The CDR3 here is CASSVAWDNEQFF. CDR3 DNA: TGTGCCAGCAGCGTAGCCTGGGACAATGAGCAGTTCTTC.